The 12 T cell receptor beta chains in this list originate from one sample, sequenced in a study of T cells in Graves' hyperthyroidism and ophthalmopathy. Using RNA transcripts as the source, TCR beta CDR3 regions were amplified. A first-round RT-PCR of the TCR CDR3 used the HTBI primer set. MiXCR was run by TCRdb on the multiplex PCR reads, yielding one entry per CDR3 protein. The sample holds about 620,000 distinct CDR3 sequences, 15% to 20% seen once. Sequenced input: blood. All receptors derive from a woman in her twenties or thirties with Graves' hyperthyroidism.

This chain connects TRBV6-9 to TRBJ2-1; 8 bases align to TRBD2. The length of the CDR3 is 12 residues. The ends lost 4 bases at V and 15 bases at J; junction bases unmatched: 8. Germline V gives CDR1 MNHGY, CDR2 SVAAGI. The CDR3 DNA follows: TGTGCCAGCAGTTTACTCGGGGGGGGCCCGTTCTTC. This translates into CASSLLGGGPFF.

The chain carries TRBV11-2 and TRBJ2-7; D possibly corresponds to TRBD2 (5 bases). CDR3 length equals 15 residues. Trimming pared 1 base from V and 2 bases from J, leaving 12 bases between. CDR1 is SGHAT, CDR2 FQNNGV, per germline. CDR3 residues: CASSLAGLGTYEQYF. CDR3 DNA sequence: TGTGCCAGCAGCTTAGCGGGATTGGGGACCTACGAGCAGTACTTC.

V and J are TRBV9 and TRBJ2-3; 13 bases are shared with TRBD2. The CDR3 runs 18 residues. The germline gives CDR1 SGDLS, CDR2 YYNGEE. The junction had 8 bases not matched to a gene; V was cut back by 4 bases and J by 0 bases. CDR3 sequence reads: CASSQTSGRKMSTDTQYF. For the CDR3, the DNA is TGTGCCAGCAGCCAGACTAGCGGGAGGAAAATGAGCACAGATACGCAGTATTTT.

This clonotype has ten or more counts. CDR3 sequence reads: CASSLTSGTAYEQYF. CDR3 DNA: TGTGCCAGCAGCCTCACTAGCGGGACGGCCTACGAGCAGTACTTC. This chain links TRBV27 with TRBJ2-7, with 10 bases lining up with TRBD2. This CDR3 is 15 amino acids long. The V gene's germline CDR1 is MNHEY and CDR2 SMNVEV (reference sequence). Trimming removed 6 bases from V and 2 bases from J; junction bases left unmatched: 7.

This clonotype was detected a few times. The chain uses TRBV29-1 and TRBJ2-3; D not certain. The CDR3 sequence is 14 residues long. V gave up 8 bases and J gave up 0 bases, with 15 bases separating them. CDR1 and CDR2 (germline): SQVTM, ANQGSEA. CDR3 in amino acids: CSSSSVASTDTQYF. The CDR3, as DNA: TGCAGCTCCTCCTCAGTCGCTAGCACAGATACGCAGTATTTT.

The CDR3 region is CASSVSATKMAETQYF. The DNA for the CDR3 is TGTGCCAGCAGCGTATCGGCTACGAAGATGGCAGAGACCCAGTACTTC. The genes are TRBV9 and TRBJ2-5; no reliable D call. From germline, CDR1 is SGDLS and CDR2 YYNGEE. The CDR3 is 16 amino acids. Trimming shortened V by 1 base and J by 4 bases, and 17 bases separated the two germline ends.

The sample holds many counts of this clonotype. This rearrangement joins TRBV29-1 to TRBJ2-7; tentative D call: TRBD1 (5 bases). The V gene lost 5 bases and the J gene lost 5 bases, with 16 bases spanning the gap. The CDR3 loop spans 13 amino acids. CDR1 is SQVTM, CDR2 ANQGSEA, per germline. CDR3 protein: CSVQGRVGDEQYF. The CDR3 coding sequence is TGCAGCGTTCAGGGCAGAGTCGGAGACGAGCAGTACTTC.

This chain links TRBV20-1 with TRBJ2-3, with 13 bases lining up with TRBD2. Germline V CDR1 and CDR2: DFQATT, SNEGSKA (reference sequence). The CDR3 is 16 amino acids. CDR3 nucleotide sequence: TGCAGGAATTATACCGGGACTAGCGGGGCACCCGATACGCAGTATTTT. It specifies CRNYTGTSGAPDTQYF.

This clonotype was seen at least ten times. The rearrangement joins TRBV2 to TRBJ1-6, with unresolved D. The CDR3 loop spans 12 amino acids. The ends were cut back, 6 bases at V and 5 bases at J, with 5 bases in the middle. Germline V gives CDR1 SNHLY, CDR2 FYNNEI. For the CDR3, the DNA is TGTGCCAGCAGCAGAGATAATTCACCCCTCCACTTT. This sequence encodes CASSRDNSPLHF.

V usage is TRBV20-1 and J usage is TRBJ2-3, with 9 positions matching TRBD1. The J segment lost 1 base and the V segment lost 3 bases, leaving 5 bases of the junction unmatched. The V gene's germline CDR1 is DFQATT and CDR2 SNEGSKA (reference sequence). The CDR3 is 15 amino acids. CDR3 sequence (DNA): TGCAGTGCTAGCAAACAGGGGGCGGGCACAGATACGCAGTATTTT. This gives the protein CSASKQGAGTDTQYF.

Of note for this clonotype: Since a much larger clone is just one base distant, this may be a read error. The genes are TRBV6-1 and TRBJ2-7; D uncertain. The CDR3 has 11 amino acids. Per the germline V gene, CDR1 is MNHNS and CDR2 is SASEGT. CDR3 nucleotides: TGTGCCACCACTGACGGTTACGAGCAGTGCTTC. Protein sequence: CATTDGYEQCF.

This clonotype has at least ten counts. The genes are TRBV6-1 and TRBJ2-5; D is uncertain. CDR3 length: 15 amino acids. Looked up from germline, CDR1 is MNHNS and CDR2 is SASEGT. V was cut by 6 bases and J by 1 base, with 15 bases left in between. CDR3 sequence (DNA): TGTGCCAGCAGCAATACTGGGTGGGGCCAAGAGACCCAGTACTTC. Protein product: CASSNTGWGQETQYF.